This T cell receptor (beta chain) was identified in a study of regulatory T cells in long-lasting Graves disease. Time point defined: newly diagnosed GD, antithyroid drugs for less than 3 months. With RNA extracted from PBMCs as input, the TCR library was made. Combining iRepertoire HTBI primers with Arm-PCR of CDR3 regions, the authors built TCR beta libraries. TCRdb reanalysed the multiplex PCR reads using MiXCR and keeps one entry per CDR3 protein. The table has approximately 470,000 distinct CDR3 sequences, about 16% seen once. Deletions cut 0 bases from V and 0 bases from J, with 11 bases between. This CDR3 has 17 amino acids. The germline V gene has CDR1 LGHDT and CDR2 YNNKEL (reference sequence). A further study also used this sample, focusing on T cells in Graves' hyperthyroidism and ophthalmopathy.

This specimen consisted of peripheral blood mononuclear cells (PBMCs), obtained at new diagnosis, from a patient treated with antithyroid drugs. The TCR was taken from a man aged 35-49 years with Graves disease. This chain joins TRBV3-1 and TRBJ2-2; D is undetermined. The CDR3 protein is CASSQDGRRANTGELFF. CDR3 coding DNA: TGTGCCAGCAGCCAAGATGGTCGAAGGGCGAACACCGGGGAGCTGTTTTTT.